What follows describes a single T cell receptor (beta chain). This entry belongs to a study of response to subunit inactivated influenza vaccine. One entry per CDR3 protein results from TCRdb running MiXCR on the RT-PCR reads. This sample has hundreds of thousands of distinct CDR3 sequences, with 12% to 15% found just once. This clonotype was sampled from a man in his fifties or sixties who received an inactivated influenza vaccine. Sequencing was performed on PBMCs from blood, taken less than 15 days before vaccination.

The CDR3 bases are TGCGCCAGCAGCCAAGATCCGGGGACAGTTGGAAACACCATATATTTT. Its translation: CASSQDPGTVGNTIYF. The chain uses TRBV4-3 and TRBJ1-3; 7 nucleotides match TRBD1. V trimming: 0 bases; J trimming: 3 bases; junction bases outside the gene matches: 5. The CDR3 loop spans 16 amino acids. Germline CDR1 reads LGHNA; CDR2 reads YSLEER.